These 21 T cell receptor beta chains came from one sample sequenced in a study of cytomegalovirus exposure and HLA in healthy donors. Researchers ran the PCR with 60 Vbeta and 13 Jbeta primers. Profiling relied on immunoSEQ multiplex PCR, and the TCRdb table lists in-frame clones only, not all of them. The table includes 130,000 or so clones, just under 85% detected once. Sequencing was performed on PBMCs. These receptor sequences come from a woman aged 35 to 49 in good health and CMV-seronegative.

CDR3 residues: CASSPTGPGVWGRTEAFF. CDR3 DNA: TGTGCCAGCAGCCCCACGGGGCCGGGAGTGTGGGGTCGCACTGAAGCTTTCTTT. The chain combines TRBV7-2 with TRBJ1-1; D perhaps matches TRBD1 (5 bases). There are 18 residues in the CDR3. CDR1 SGHTA and CDR2 FQGNSA come from the germline V gene. V was pared by 5 bases and J by 4 bases, with 26 bases between.

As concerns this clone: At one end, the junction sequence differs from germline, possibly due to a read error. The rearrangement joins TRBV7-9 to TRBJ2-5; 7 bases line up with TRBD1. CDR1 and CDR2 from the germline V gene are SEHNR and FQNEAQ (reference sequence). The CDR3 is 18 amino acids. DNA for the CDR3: TGTTCCAGCAGCTTAAATATAGGGACAGCCAGCTTTCAAGAGACCCAGTACTTC. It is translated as CSSSLNIGTASFQETQYF.

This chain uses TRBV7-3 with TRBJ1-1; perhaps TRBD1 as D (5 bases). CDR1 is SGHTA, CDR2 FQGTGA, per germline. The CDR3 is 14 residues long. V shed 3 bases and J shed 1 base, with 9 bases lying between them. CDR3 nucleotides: TGTGCCAGCAGCTTTTTGGGGGGGAACACTGAAGCTTTCTTT. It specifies CASSFLGGNTEAFF.

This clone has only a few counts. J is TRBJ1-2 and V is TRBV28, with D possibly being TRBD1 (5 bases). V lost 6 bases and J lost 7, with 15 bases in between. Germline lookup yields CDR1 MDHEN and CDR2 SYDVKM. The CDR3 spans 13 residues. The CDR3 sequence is CASSPRTLSGYTF. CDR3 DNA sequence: TGTGCCAGCAGCCCTCGGACACTTTCTGGCTACACCTTC.

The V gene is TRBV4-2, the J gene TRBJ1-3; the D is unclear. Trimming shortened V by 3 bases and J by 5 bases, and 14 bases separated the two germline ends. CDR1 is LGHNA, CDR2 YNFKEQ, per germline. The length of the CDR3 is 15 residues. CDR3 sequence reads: CASSQGGDNRNTIYF. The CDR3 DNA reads TGTGCCAGCAGCCAGGGAGGTGATAATAGAAACACCATATATTTT.

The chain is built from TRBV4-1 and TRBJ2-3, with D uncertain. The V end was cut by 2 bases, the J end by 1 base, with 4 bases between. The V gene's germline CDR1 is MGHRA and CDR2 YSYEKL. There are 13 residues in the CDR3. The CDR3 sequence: CASSQRGTDTQYF. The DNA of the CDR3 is TGCGCCAGCAGCCAACGGGGCACAGATACGCAGTATTTT.

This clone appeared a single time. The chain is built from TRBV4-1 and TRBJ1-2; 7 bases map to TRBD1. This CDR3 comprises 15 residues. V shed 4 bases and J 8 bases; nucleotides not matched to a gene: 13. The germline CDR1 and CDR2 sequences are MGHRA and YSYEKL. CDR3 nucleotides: TGCGCCAGCAGCCTCGGACAGGCCCTTTTTGAAGGCTACACCTTC. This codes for CASSLGQALFEGYTF.

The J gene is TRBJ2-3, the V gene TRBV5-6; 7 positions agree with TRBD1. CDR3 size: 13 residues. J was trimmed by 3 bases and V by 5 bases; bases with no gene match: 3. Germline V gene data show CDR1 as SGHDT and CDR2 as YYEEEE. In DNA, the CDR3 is TGTGCCAGCAGTAGGGACAGAACAGATACGCAGTATTTT. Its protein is CASSRDRTDTQYF.

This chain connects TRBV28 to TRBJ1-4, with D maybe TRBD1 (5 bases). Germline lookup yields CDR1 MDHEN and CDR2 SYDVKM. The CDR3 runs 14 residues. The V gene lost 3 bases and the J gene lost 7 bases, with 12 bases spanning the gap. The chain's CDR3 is CASSFRGRTEKLFF. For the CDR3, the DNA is TGTGCCAGCAGTTTTCGGGGGAGGACTGAAAAACTGTTTTTT.

The CDR3 loop reads CASSLSFLAVYNEQFF. CDR3 in DNA: TGTGCCAGCAGCTTATCATTCCTAGCGGTCTACAATGAGCAGTTCTTC. V is TRBV5-6 and J is TRBJ2-1; 7 bases are a match to TRBD2. With V trimmed by 2 bases and J by 3 bases, 8 bases remained unmatched. The CDR3 spans 16 residues. Germline V gene lookup returns CDR1 SGHDT and CDR2 YYEEEE.

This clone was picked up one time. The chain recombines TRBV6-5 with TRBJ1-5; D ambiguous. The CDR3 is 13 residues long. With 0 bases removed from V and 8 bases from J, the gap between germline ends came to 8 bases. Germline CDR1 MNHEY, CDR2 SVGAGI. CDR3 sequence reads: CASSYSGLEPQHF. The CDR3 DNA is TGTGCCAGCAGTTACTCCGGGTTGGAGCCCCAGCATTTT.

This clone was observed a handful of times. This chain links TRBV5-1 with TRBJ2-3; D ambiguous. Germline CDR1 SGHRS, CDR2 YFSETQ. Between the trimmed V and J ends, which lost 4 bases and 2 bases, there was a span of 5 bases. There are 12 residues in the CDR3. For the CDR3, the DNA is TGCGCCAGCAGCCTATACACAGATACGCAGTATTTT. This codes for CASSLYTDTQYF.

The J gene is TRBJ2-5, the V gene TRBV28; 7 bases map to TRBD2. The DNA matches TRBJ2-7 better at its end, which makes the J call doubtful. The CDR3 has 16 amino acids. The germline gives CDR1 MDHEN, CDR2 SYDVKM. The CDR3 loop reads CASSPLGSGYSYEQYF. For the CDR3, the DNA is TGTGCCAGCAGTCCTCTGGGTAGCGGGTACTCCTACGAGCAGTACTTC.

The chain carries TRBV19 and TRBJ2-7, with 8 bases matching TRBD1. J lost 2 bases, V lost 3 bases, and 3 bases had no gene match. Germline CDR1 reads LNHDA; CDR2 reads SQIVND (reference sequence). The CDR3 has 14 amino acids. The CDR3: CASSIRTGTYEQYF. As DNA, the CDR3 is TGTGCCAGTAGTATTAGGACAGGGACCTACGAGCAGTACTTC.

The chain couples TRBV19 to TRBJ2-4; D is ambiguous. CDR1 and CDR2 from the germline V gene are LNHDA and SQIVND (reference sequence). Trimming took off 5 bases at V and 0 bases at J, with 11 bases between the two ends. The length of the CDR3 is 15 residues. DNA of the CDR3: TGTGCCAGTAGTCCGACGGAGCTAGCCAAAAACATTCAGTACTTC. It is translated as CASSPTELAKNIQYF.

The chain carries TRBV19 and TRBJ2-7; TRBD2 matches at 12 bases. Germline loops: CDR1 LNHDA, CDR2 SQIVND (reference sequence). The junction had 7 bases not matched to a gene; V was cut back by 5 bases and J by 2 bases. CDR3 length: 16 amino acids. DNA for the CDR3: TGTGCCAGTAGTCACCCTCTAGCGGGAGGGCCCTACGAGCAGTACTTC. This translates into CASSHPLAGGPYEQYF.

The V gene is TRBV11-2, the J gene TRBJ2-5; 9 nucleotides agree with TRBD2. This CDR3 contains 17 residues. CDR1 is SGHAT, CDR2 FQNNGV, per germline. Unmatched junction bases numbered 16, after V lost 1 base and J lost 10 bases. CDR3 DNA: TGTGCCAGCAGCTTAGGGGGGGGGCCTAGCGGGGCCCGGGGCCAGTACTTC. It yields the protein CASSLGGGPSGARGQYF.

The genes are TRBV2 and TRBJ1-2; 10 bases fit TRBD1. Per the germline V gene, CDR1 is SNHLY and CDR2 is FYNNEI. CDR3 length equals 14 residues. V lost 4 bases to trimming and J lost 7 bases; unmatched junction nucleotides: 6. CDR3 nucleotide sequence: TGTGCCAGCAGTGTACCGGGACAGGGGTTTGGCTACACCTTC. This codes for CASSVPGQGFGYTF.

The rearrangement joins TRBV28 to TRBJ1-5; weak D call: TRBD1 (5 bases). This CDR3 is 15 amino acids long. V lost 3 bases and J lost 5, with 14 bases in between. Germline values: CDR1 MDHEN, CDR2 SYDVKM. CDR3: CASSFEVWGDQPQHF. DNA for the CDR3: TGTGCCAGCAGTTTTGAGGTTTGGGGGGATCAGCCCCAGCATTTT.

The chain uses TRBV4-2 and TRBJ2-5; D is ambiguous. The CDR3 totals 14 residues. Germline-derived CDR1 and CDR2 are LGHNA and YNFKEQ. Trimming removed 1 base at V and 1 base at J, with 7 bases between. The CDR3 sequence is CASSQVSIQETQYF. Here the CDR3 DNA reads TGTGCCAGCAGCCAAGTAAGCATCCAAGAGACCCAGTACTTC.

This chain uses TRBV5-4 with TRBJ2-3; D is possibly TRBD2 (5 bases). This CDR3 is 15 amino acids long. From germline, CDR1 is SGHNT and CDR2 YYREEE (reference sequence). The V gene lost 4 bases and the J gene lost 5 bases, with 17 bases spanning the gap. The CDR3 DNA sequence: TGTGCCAGCAGCCCCGCCCTTAGGGAGAGAGATACGCAGTATTTT. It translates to CASSPALRERDTQYF.